This TCR beta chain was profiled in a study of blood T cell repertoires in COVID-19. About the research overall: Samples came from the United States, Italy and Spain, spanning acute and convalescent COVID-19.

Germline CDR1 reads MNHEY; CDR2 reads SVGEGT. The CDR3 length is 15 residues. Trimming left V 2 bases short and J 4 bases short, with 14 bases between. Under the authors' procedure: Estimation of nucleated cell counts was performed using reference gene primer amplification. TCRdb's table, derived via immunoSEQ multiplex PCR, lists solely in-frame clones and lacks some. For V, J and clone size, that table is used; D and trimming come from the DNA. The table has 75,000 or so clones, approximately 87% seen once; the top ten hold about 20%. This clonotype was sampled from a woman aged 80 or over with acute or convalescent COVID-19. Sequencing was performed on peripheral blood. V gene TRBV6-2 or TRBV6-3 combines with J gene TRBJ1-1; tentative D call: TRBD1 (6 bases). The CDR3 nucleotides read TGTGCCAGCAGTTACGGGACACCGAGGGCCACTGAAGCTTTCTTT. Protein: CASSYGTPRATEAFF.